Below, one TCR beta chain is given with its context. CDR1 and CDR2 (germline): LNHDA, SQIVND (reference sequence). With V trimmed by 5 bases and J by 6 bases, 9 bases remained unmatched. CDR3 size: 14 residues. This sample was taken from a study of blood T cell repertoires in COVID-19. Study at large: Samples of COVID-19 (acute and convalescent) were obtained from the United States, Italy and Spain.

Sequencing used immunoSEQ multiplex PCR; TCRdb keeps in-frame clones, though not all of them. The table includes some 100,000 clones, more than 75% detected once. This TCR derives from a man in his thirties or forties in a cohort sampled during active COVID-19. The chain has TRBV19 and TRBJ1-1; 7 bases match TRBD1. The sample taken for sequencing was peripheral blood. CDR3 coding DNA: TGTGCCAGTAGTTCACAGGGGACGGTCTCTGAAGCTTTCTTT. The encoded protein is CASSSQGTVSEAFF.